This passage covers 12 T cell receptor beta chains from one sample sequenced in a study of blood T cell repertoires in COVID-19. Profiling relied on immunoSEQ multiplex PCR, and the TCRdb table lists in-frame clones only, not all of them. The table shows some 460,000 clones, with 75% to 90% occurring only once. Sequencing input: peripheral blood. The receptor set was obtained from a woman in her thirties with acute or convalescent COVID-19.

V is TRBV23-1 and J is TRBJ1-2, with TRBD1 identical over 10 bases. TRBV23-1 is an ORF; its function is uncertain. The CDR3 is 15 residues long. The V and J ends lost 5 bases and 2 bases, in that order; junction bases with no gene match: 5. In nucleotides, the CDR3 is TGCGCCAGCAGTGCAAGACAGGGGGCAAACTATGGCTACACCTTC. This translates into CASSARQGANYGYTF.

The chain joins TRBV5-6 to TRBJ1-2; a possible D gene is TRBD1 (5 bases). The germline CDR1 and CDR2 sequences are SGHDT and YYEEEE. Trimming pared 4 bases from V and 2 bases from J, leaving 15 bases between. The CDR3 has 15 amino acids. CDR3 sequence reads: CASSPGADRNYGYTF. In DNA form, the CDR3 reads TGTGCCAGCAGCCCAGGAGCTGACAGAAACTATGGCTACACCTTC.

The chain employs TRBV5-1 and TRBJ2-5; D is undetermined. Per germline, CDR1 SGHRS and CDR2 YFSETQ. The CDR3 consists of 14 residues. The V gene lost 1 base and the J gene lost 2 bases, with 9 bases spanning the gap. CDR3 sequence: CASSLYRGQETQYF. The CDR3 nucleotides are TGCGCCAGCAGCTTGTATAGAGGTCAAGAGACCCAGTACTTC.

Comments on this clone: The junction departs from germline at one end; a sequencing error may be responsible. The J gene is TRBJ1-1, the V gene TRBV2, with 11 bases matching TRBD1. The germline gives CDR1 SNHLY, CDR2 FYNNEI. The CDR3 is 15 amino acids. The DNA of the CDR3 is TGTGCCAGCAGAGAAGGACAGGGGGCAGTCACTGAAGCTTTCTTT. Protein: CASREGQGAVTEAFF.

The chain carries TRBV30 and TRBJ2-5; TRBD1 might be the D (5 bases). Trimming took off 1 base at V and 5 bases at J, with 20 bases between the two ends. CDR3 length: 16 amino acids. Germline V lookup: CDR1 GTSNPN, CDR2 SVGIG (reference sequence). The CDR3 here is CAWSDPKGPGRETQYF. Written as DNA, the CDR3 is TGTGCCTGGAGTGATCCTAAGGGGCCCGGAAGGGAGACCCAGTACTTC.

The rearrangement links TRBV5-5 to TRBJ2-1; 9 nucleotides agree with TRBD1. CDR1 and CDR2 (germline): SGHKS, YYEKEE (reference sequence). The CDR3 consists of 15 residues. J lost 7 bases, V lost 0 bases, and 5 bases had no gene match. In nucleotides, the CDR3 is TGTGCCAGCAGCTTGGACAGGGGGCATGGGAATGAGCAGTTCTTC. Its protein is CASSLDRGHGNEQFF.

The J gene is TRBJ2-4, the V gene TRBV19; D is possibly TRBD1 (6 bases). Germline CDR1 is LNHDA and CDR2 is SQIVND (reference sequence). V lost 5 bases to trimming and J lost 4 bases, with 12 bases between them. The CDR3 totals 14 residues. The CDR3 DNA reads as TGTGCCAGTAGTCCGAGGACAGTTAAAAACATTCAGTACTTC. It encodes CASSPRTVKNIQYF.

CDR3 nucleotides: TGTGCCAGCAGCCCGGACAGCGTCGAAGCTTTCTTT. As protein: CASSPDSVEAFF. This rearrangement joins TRBV11-2 to TRBJ1-1; perhaps TRBD1 as D (6 bases). This CDR3 is 12 amino acids long. CDR1 is SGHAT and CDR2 is FQNNGV in the germline V gene. V was clipped by 5 bases and J by 8 bases, with 12 bases between them.

V usage is TRBV3-1 (or the pseudogene TRBV3-2) and J usage is TRBJ2-5; no reliable D call. This CDR3 has 12 residues. Germline V gene sequence: CDR1 LGHDT, CDR2 YNNKEL (reference sequence). V dropped 4 bases and J dropped 4 bases, with 7 bases sitting between them. In nucleotides, the CDR3 is TGTGCCAGCAGCCGAGTTGGAGAGACCCAGTACTTC. The encoded protein is CASSRVGETQYF.

V and J are TRBV2 and TRBJ2-1; 8 nucleotides align to TRBD1. V lost 6 bases to trimming and J lost 6 bases; unmatched junction nucleotides: 10. Germline CDR1 SNHLY, CDR2 FYNNEI. This CDR3 has 15 residues. The CDR3: CASRSQGVFGNEQFF. DNA for the CDR3: TGTGCCAGCAGATCACAGGGGGTATTTGGCAATGAGCAGTTCTTC.

The rearrangement uses TRBV20-1 and TRBJ2-4; D perhaps matches TRBD1 (5 bases). CDR1 is DFQATT and CDR2 is SNEGSKA in the germline V gene (reference sequence). Trimming stripped 8 bases from V and 2 bases from J, with 7 bases between. The CDR3 spans 11 residues. The CDR3 DNA follows: TGCAGTTCAGGGACCAAAAACATTCAGTACTTC. Its translation is CSSGTKNIQYF.

This sequence joins TRBV24-1 and TRBJ1-5; tentative D call: TRBD1 (5 bases). Trimming shortened V by 7 bases and J by 0 bases, and 6 bases separated the two germline ends. Germline values: CDR1 KGHDR, CDR2 SFDVKD. The CDR3 covers 13 residues. DNA of the CDR3: TGTGCCACCAGAACAGGTAGCAATCAGCCCCAGCATTTT. Encoded protein: CATRTGSNQPQHF.